A selection of T cell receptor beta chains follows, all from one sample in a study of shared clonotypes between healthy human individuals. This table comes from immunoSEQ multiplex PCR, and its TCRdb copy is limited to in-frame clones, with some not included. This sample has 2,500,000 or so clones, with roughly 90% found just once. The sequenced material came from naive CD4+ T cells from PBMCs. The receptors come from a man aged 18 to 29 in good health. Some clones in this sample may be carry-over from other donors' samples. Both conserved end residues are part of each CDR3. D genes are given only for firm matches.

D gene	V gene	J gene	CDR3 protein	CDR3 DNA
.	TRBV15	TRBJ1-1	CATSRDQGREAFF	TGTGCCACCAGCAGAGATCAGGGGCGTGAAGCTTTCTTT
.	TRBV28	TRBJ2-3	CASSSPVGSVGTDTQYF	TGTGCCAGCAGTTCGCCCGTGGGTAGCGTAGGCACAGATACGCAGTATTTT
.	TRBV4-2	TRBJ1-6	CASSPTYNSPLHF	TGTGCCAGCAGCCCAACCTATAATTCACCCCTCCACTTT
TRBD1	TRBV29-1	TRBJ1-4	CSAGTGGGEKLFF	TGCAGCGCGGGGACAGGGGGTGGCGAAAAACTGTTTTTT
.	TRBV7-2	TRBJ1-2	CASTLTQGRNYGYTF	TGTGCCAGCACCCTTACCCAGGGCCGAAACTATGGCTACACCTTC
.	TRBV7-2	TRBJ1-3	CASSRTPGNTIYF	TGTGCCAGCAGCCGGACGCCTGGAAACACCATATATTTT
.	TRBV2	TRBJ1-2	CASSGEQGYGYTF	TGTGCCAGCAGCGGCGAACAGGGCTATGGCTACACCTTC
.	TRBV7-2	TRBJ2-1	CASSPRARDEQFF	TGTGCCAGCAGCCCAAGGGCACGTGATGAGCAGTTCTTC
.	TRBV7-9	TRBJ1-1	CASSAQGGQNTEAFF	TGTGCCAGCAGCGCCCAAGGGGGGCAGAACACTGAAGCTTTCTTT
TRBD1	TRBV9	TRBJ2-5	CASSVAQGVGGTQYF	TGTGCCAGCAGCGTAGCTCAGGGGGTAGGGGGGACCCAGTACTTC
.	TRBV5-4	TRBJ2-7	CASSRTDTYEQYF	TGTGCCAGCAGCCGGACAGATACCTACGAGCAGTACTTC
.	TRBV6-1	TRBJ2-1	CASSEIGGRHNEQFF	TGTGCCAGCAGTGAAATAGGAGGGCGCCACAATGAGCAGTTCTTC
TRBD2	TRBV4-2	TRBJ2-1	CASSHGGLAGGSNEQFF	TGTGCCAGCAGCCATGGGGGGTTGGCGGGAGGTTCAAATGAGCAGTTCTTC
TRBD1	TRBV5-4	TRBJ2-2	CASSLARGQGANTGELFF	TGTGCCAGCAGCTTGGCCCGGGGACAGGGGGCGAACACCGGGGAGCTGTTTTTT
.	TRBV4-2	TRBJ1-1	CASSQDQFRAEAFF	TGTGCCAGCAGCCAAGACCAGTTTCGGGCAGAAGCTTTCTTT
TRBD1	TRBV9	TRBJ2-5	CASSARTGEETQYF	TGTGCCAGCAGCGCAAGGACAGGGGAAGAGACCCAGTACTTC
TRBD2	TRBV28	TRBJ2-7	CASSPGGSTSSYEQYF	TGTGCCAGCAGTCCTGGCGGGAGTACGAGCTCCTACGAGCAGTACTTC
.	TRBV2	TRBJ2-1	CASSWGRTYNEQFF	TGTGCCAGCAGTTGGGGGAGAACCTACAATGAGCAGTTCTTC